The next 3 T cell receptor beta chains were all read from a single sample in a study of control samples from healthy donors and cancer patients. Clones were sequenced by immunoSEQ multiplex PCR, and TCRdb holds only the in-frame ones, with some missing. The sample lists around 180,000 clones; 91% were seen once. Sequencing input: blood. These receptors all stem from a woman in her thirties or forties in good health.

V and J are TRBV25-1 and TRBJ2-5; TRBD1 agrees at 9 bases. CDR1 and CDR2 (germline): MGHDK, SYGVNS. The J segment lost 4 bases and the V segment lost 1 base, leaving 4 bases of the junction unmatched. The CDR3 runs to 15 residues. The CDR3: CASSESGQGPETQYF. The CDR3 DNA follows: TGTGCCAGCAGTGAATCGGGACAGGGCCCAGAGACCCAGTACTTC.

The chain has TRBV5-1 and TRBJ1-2, with D hard to call. CDR1 is SGHRS and CDR2 is YFSETQ in the germline V gene. The CDR3 runs to 13 residues. Deletions cut 0 bases from V and 4 bases from J, with 7 bases between. The CDR3 here is CASSLAPGYGYTF. The CDR3 nucleotides are TGCGCCAGCAGCTTGGCCCCAGGCTATGGCTACACCTTC.

This clone was recorded only once. The V gene is TRBV9, the J gene TRBJ2-3; D tentatively reads TRBD1 or TRBD2 (6 bases each). The germline gives CDR1 SGDLS, CDR2 YYNGEE. The ends were cut back, 0 bases at V and 6 bases at J, with 14 bases in the middle. This CDR3 comprises 15 residues. DNA for the CDR3: TGTGCCAGCAGCGTAGAGGGGGGCCATGGGGATACGCAGTATTTT. Protein: CASSVEGGHGDTQYF.